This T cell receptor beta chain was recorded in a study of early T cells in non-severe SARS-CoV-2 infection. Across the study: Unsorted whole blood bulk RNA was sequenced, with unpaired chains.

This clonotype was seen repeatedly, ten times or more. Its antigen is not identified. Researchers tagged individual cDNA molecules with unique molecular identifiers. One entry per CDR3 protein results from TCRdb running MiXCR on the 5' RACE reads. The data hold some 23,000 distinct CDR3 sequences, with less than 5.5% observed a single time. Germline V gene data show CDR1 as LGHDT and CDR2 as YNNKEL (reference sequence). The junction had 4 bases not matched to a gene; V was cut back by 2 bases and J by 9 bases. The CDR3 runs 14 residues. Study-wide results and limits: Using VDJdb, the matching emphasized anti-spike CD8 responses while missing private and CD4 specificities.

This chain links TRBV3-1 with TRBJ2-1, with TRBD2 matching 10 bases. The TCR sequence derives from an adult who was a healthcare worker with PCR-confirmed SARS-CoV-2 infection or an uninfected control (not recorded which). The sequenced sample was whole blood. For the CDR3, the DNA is TGTGCCAGCAGCCAAACTAGCGGGATGGGTGAGCAGTTCTTC. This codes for CASSQTSGMGEQFF.